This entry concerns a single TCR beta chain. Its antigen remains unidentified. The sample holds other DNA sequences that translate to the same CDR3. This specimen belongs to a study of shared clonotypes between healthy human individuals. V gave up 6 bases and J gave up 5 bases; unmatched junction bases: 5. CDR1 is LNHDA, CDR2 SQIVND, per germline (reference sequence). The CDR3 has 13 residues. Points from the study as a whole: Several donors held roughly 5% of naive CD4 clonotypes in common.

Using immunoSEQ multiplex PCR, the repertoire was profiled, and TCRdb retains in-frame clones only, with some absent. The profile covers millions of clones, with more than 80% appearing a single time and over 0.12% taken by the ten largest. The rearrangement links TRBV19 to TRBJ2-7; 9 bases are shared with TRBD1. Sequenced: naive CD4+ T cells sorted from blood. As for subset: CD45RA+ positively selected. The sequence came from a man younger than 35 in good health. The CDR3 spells CASRPTGGHEQYF. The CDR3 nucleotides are TGTGCCAGTAGGCCGACAGGGGGACACGAGCAGTACTTC.